Following are 25 T cell receptor beta chains from one sample sequenced in a study of response to subunit inactivated influenza vaccine. TCRdb itself ran the RT-PCR reads through MiXCR, one entry per CDR3 protein. The sample comprises roughly 500,000 distinct CDR3 sequences, approximately 17% of which are singletons, and 2.5% to 3.5% rests with the top ten. This material consisted of CD4+ T cells sorted from PBMCs, taken 23 months after vaccination. All receptors come from a man aged 45 to 70 who received an inactivated influenza vaccine.

There are many counts of this clonotype. The chain joins TRBV15 to TRBJ2-7; D is undetermined. The CDR3 length is 13 residues. In germline, CDR1 is LNHNV, CDR2 YYDKDF (reference sequence). V was trimmed by 0 bases and J by 2 bases, leaving 5 bases between them. Here the CDR3 reads CATSRDFTYEQYF. The CDR3 nucleotides are TGTGCCACCAGCAGAGATTTTACCTACGAGCAGTACTTC. The full variable domain, rest sourced from reference TRBV15 and TRBJ2-7, is DAMVIQNPRYQVTQFGKPVTLSCSQTLNHNVMYWYQQKSSQAPKLLFHYYDKDFNNEADTPDNFQSRRPNTSFCFLDIRSPGLGDTAMYLCATSRDFTYEQYFGPGTRLTVT.

This clonotype was picked up a small number of times. This chain uses TRBV12-3 or TRBV12-4 with TRBJ2-2; 8 bases match TRBD1. The CDR3 is 15 amino acids. The trim removed 5 bases at V and 1 base at J, leaving 3 bases unmatched. The CDR3 protein is CASSRDRLNTGELFF. CDR3 coding DNA: TGTGCCAGCAGTAGGGACAGGCTGAACACCGGGGAGCTGTTTTTT.

The V and J genes are TRBV6-2 or TRBV6-3 and TRBJ2-7; 7 nucleotides match TRBD2. There are 15 residues in the CDR3. Trimming cost V 5 bases and J 2 bases; bases outside gene matches: 9. Per germline, CDR1 MNHEY and CDR2 SVGEGT. The chain's CDR3 is CASSPRTRLPYEQYF. CDR3 sequence (DNA): TGTGCCAGCAGTCCCCGGACTAGGCTACCCTACGAGCAGTACTTC.

As for this clonotype: This may arise from a read error, as a much more abundant clone is one base away. This rearrangement joins TRBV5-5 to TRBJ1-1; no clear D gene. The length of the CDR3 is 13 residues. The germline V gene encodes CDR1 SGHKS and CDR2 YYEKEE (reference sequence). Trimming left V 4 bases short and J 0 bases short, with 7 bases between. CDR3 nucleotides: TGTGCCAGCAGCACCATAGTGAACACTGAAGCTTTCTTT. Protein product: CASSTIVNTEAFF.

The V and J genes are TRBV7-2 and TRBJ2-1; tentatively, D is TRBD2 (6 bases). Germline-derived CDR1 and CDR2 are SGHTA and FQGNSA. The length of the CDR3 is 13 residues. V lost 5 bases and J 9 bases, leaving 14 bases between the germline ends. The CDR3 nucleotides read TGTGCCAGCAGCCCCCGGGGGATAGGTGAGCAGTTCTTC. Translating gives CASSPRGIGEQFF.

This sequence joins TRBV12-3 or TRBV12-4 and TRBJ2-3; perhaps TRBD1 as D (6 bases). The CDR3 runs 14 residues. Trimming removed 8 bases from V and 9 bases from J, with 21 bases in between. DNA of the CDR3: TGTGCCAGCGGGATCGGACAGTCAACATCCACGCAGTATTTT. It specifies CASGIGQSTSTQYF.

This clonotype was picked up a small number of times. The chain couples TRBV11-2 to TRBJ2-1, with 7 nucleotides matching TRBD2. CDR1 and CDR2 (germline): SGHAT, FQNNGV. CDR3 length: 18 residues. Germline trimming cut 2 bases from V and 1 base from J; bases unmatched to any gene: 11. The CDR3 sequence: CASSLLAPGGGSYNEQFF. For the CDR3, the DNA is TGTGCCAGCAGCTTACTGGCGCCCGGCGGGGGTTCCTACAATGAGCAGTTCTTC.

V is TRBV7-2 and J is TRBJ2-5; TRBD1 matches at 8 bases. The V gene's germline CDR1 is SGHTA and CDR2 FQGNSA. The trim removed 5 bases at V and 5 bases at J, leaving 7 bases unmatched. This CDR3 is 14 amino acids long. The CDR3: CASSPQGTGETQYF. For the CDR3, the DNA is TGTGCCAGCAGCCCACAGGGGACAGGCGAGACCCAGTACTTC.

The rearrangement links TRBV20-1 to TRBJ2-3; TRBD2 matches 9 bases. This CDR3 has 15 amino acids. Per germline, CDR1 DFQATT and CDR2 SNEGSKA (reference sequence). The V and J ends lost 4 bases and 1 base, in that order; junction bases with no gene match: 6. The CDR3 region is CSATSGTTRTDTQYF. CDR3 sequence (DNA): TGCAGTGCTACTAGCGGGACGACTCGCACAGATACGCAGTATTTT.

This clonotype was found a few times. The chain links TRBV11-2 to TRBJ2-5, with unresolved D. The CDR3 consists of 13 residues. Between the trimmed V and J ends, which lost 8 bases and 1 base, there was a span of 11 bases. CDR1 and CDR2 from the germline V gene are SGHAT and FQNNGV. DNA of the CDR3: TGTGCCAGCGGGGTGGGAACCCAAGAGACCCAGTACTTC. Translating gives CASGVGTQETQYF.

This clonotype was observed a few times. This chain links TRBV12-3 or TRBV12-4 with TRBJ1-1; D remains unclear. Trimming stripped 4 bases from V and 6 bases from J, with 15 bases between. The CDR3 covers 14 residues. The DNA of the CDR3 is TGTGCCAGCAGTTCGAGGTTTAGTAGTCCTGAAGCTTTCTTT. It codes for CASSSRFSSPEAFF.

This clonotype was found many times. This chain uses TRBV29-1 with TRBJ2-3; TRBD1 might be the D (6 bases). Germline CDR1 SQVTM, CDR2 ANQGSEA. The CDR3 extends over 16 amino acids. V was clipped by 4 bases and J by 0 bases, with 17 bases between them. The CDR3 here is CSVGQGFLISTDTQYF. For the CDR3, the DNA is TGCAGCGTTGGCCAGGGGTTCCTTATTAGCACAGATACGCAGTATTTT.

This chain uses TRBV20-1 with TRBJ2-2, with unresolved D. There are 13 residues in the CDR3. Germline-derived CDR1 and CDR2 are DFQATT and SNEGSKA (reference sequence). Trimming took 0 bases from V and 3 from J, leaving 5 bases between them. CDR3 amino acids: CSARDVHTGELFF. In DNA, the CDR3 is TGCAGTGCTAGAGACGTGCACACCGGGGAGCTGTTTTTT.

This clonotype was recorded many times. The rearrangement links TRBV7-2 to TRBJ2-2, with D hard to call. The ends were cut back, 5 bases at V and 4 bases at J, with 11 bases in the middle. Looked up from germline, CDR1 is SGHTA and CDR2 is FQGNSA. The CDR3 is 14 residues long. CDR3 nucleotides: TGTGCCAGCAGCCCCCATATGAGCACCGGGGAGCTGTTTTTT. Translating gives CASSPHMSTGELFF. The complete variable domain, with remaining parts taken from reference TRBV7-2 and TRBJ2-2, reads GAGVSQSPSNKVTEKGKDVELRCDPISGHTALYWYRQSLGQGLEFLIYFQGNSAPDKSGLPSDRFSAERTGGSVSTLTIQRTQQEDSAVYLCASSPHMSTGELFFGEGSRLTVL.

The chain carries TRBV10-3 and TRBJ1-5; D gene uncertain. The CDR3 has 14 amino acids. The germline CDR1 and CDR2 sequences are ENHRY and SYGVKD. Trimming took 5 bases from V and 3 from J, leaving 11 bases between them. The CDR3 protein is CAISPPGNNQPQHF. DNA of the CDR3: TGTGCCATCAGTCCTCCCGGGAACAATCAGCCCCAGCATTTT.

The rearrangement uses TRBV3-1 and TRBJ1-1, with a tentative D call TRBD1 (5 bases). The CDR3 covers 12 residues. Per the germline V gene, CDR1 is LGHDT and CDR2 is YNNKEL (reference sequence). Trimming removed 5 bases at V and 8 bases at J, with 12 bases between. Here the CDR3 DNA reads TGTGCCAGCAGCGGTACAGGAGCGGAAGCTTTCTTT. Protein sequence: CASSGTGAEAFF.

This clonotype came up a few times. Written as DNA, the CDR3 is TGTGCCAGCAGCTATATTAATGGACTCCTAGCGGTAAACTCCTACGAGCAGTACTTC. Encoded protein: CASSYINGLLAVNSYEQYF. This chain connects TRBV11-2 to TRBJ2-7, with TRBD2 matching 7 bases. The germline gives CDR1 SGHAT, CDR2 FQNNGV. V shed 4 bases and J 0 bases; nucleotides not matched to a gene: 18. The CDR3 has 19 residues.

This clonotype has only a few counts. The chain uses TRBV4-1 and TRBJ2-2, with D unclear. The CDR3 spans 15 residues. The V gene's germline CDR1 is MGHRA and CDR2 YSYEKL. Deletions cut 1 base from V and 5 bases from J, with 11 bases between. CDR3 DNA: TGCGCCAGCAGCCAAGGGCACGGAGCTACCGGGGAGCTGTTTTTT. Its protein is CASSQGHGATGELFF.

The rearrangement joins TRBV3-1 to TRBJ2-1; TRBD2 aligns across 8 bases. J lost 7 bases, V lost 3 bases, and 8 bases had no gene match. This CDR3 contains 15 residues. From germline, CDR1 is LGHDT and CDR2 YNNKEL (reference sequence). In nucleotides, the CDR3 is TGTGCCAGCAGCCAGGGGAGCGGGAGCTCTAATGAGCAGTTCTTC. This encodes CASSQGSGSSNEQFF.

This chain uses TRBV29-1 with TRBJ1-5; 7 positions agree with TRBD1. The germline gives CDR1 SQVTM, CDR2 ANQGSEA. V was pared by 6 bases and J by 3 bases, with 5 bases of the junction left unmatched. CDR3 length: 13 residues. CDR3 sequence reads: CSVGQADNQPQHF. The CDR3 bases are TGCAGCGTAGGACAGGCCGACAATCAGCCCCAGCATTTT.

In its sample, this clonotype was seen a few times. CDR3 protein: CASSFSNSADTQYF. CDR3 DNA: TGTGCCAGCAGTTTTAGTAATAGCGCAGATACGCAGTATTTT. The chain links TRBV12-3 or TRBV12-4 to TRBJ2-3; perhaps TRBD2 as D (5 bases). The V end was cut by 3 bases, the J end by 4 bases, with 11 bases between. The CDR3 length is 14 residues.

This clonotype was seen only a few times. The chain uses TRBV12-3 or TRBV12-4 and TRBJ2-2, with 11 bases matching TRBD2. The CDR3 contains 17 residues. V dropped 6 bases and J dropped 7; count of bases not matched to a gene: 13. Here the CDR3 reads CASSPVSGGAGSGELFF. CDR3 bases: TGTGCCAGCAGCCCCGTTAGCGGGGGGGCCGGAAGCGGGGAGCTGTTTTTT.

In its sample, this clonotype was seen many times. The CDR3 sequence: CSARFFLAGDNEQFF. The CDR3 region has the DNA TGCAGTGCTAGATTCTTCCTAGCGGGAGACAATGAGCAGTTCTTC. The J gene is TRBJ2-1, the V gene TRBV20-1, with TRBD2 matching 10 bases. There are 15 residues in the CDR3. J was trimmed by 5 bases and V by 2 bases; bases with no gene match: 6. Germline assignment: CDR1 DFQATT and CDR2 SNEGSKA (reference sequence).

The J gene is TRBJ2-7, the V gene TRBV24-1; TRBD1 agrees at 8 bases. Germline V gene lookup returns CDR1 KGHDR and CDR2 SFDVKD. The CDR3 sequence is 17 residues long. Unmatched junction bases numbered 12, after V lost 4 bases and J lost 2 bases. CDR3 in amino acids: CATSDPALDRDPYEQYF. The DNA of the CDR3 is TGTGCCACCAGTGACCCCGCCTTGGACAGGGATCCCTACGAGCAGTACTTC.

This clonotype was recorded a few times. This chain joins TRBV10-2 and TRBJ1-5, with D possibly TRBD1 on 5 matching bases. Germline loops: CDR1 WSHSY, CDR2 SAAADI. Deletions cut 3 bases from V and 7 bases from J, with 10 bases between. CDR3 length: 13 residues. Here the CDR3 reads CASSEQEEQPQHF. The CDR3 nucleotides read TGCGCCAGCAGTGAACAGGAAGAACAGCCCCAGCATTTT.